This is a list of T cell receptor beta chains from one sample in a study of T cell responses to AZD1222 COVID-19 vaccine. The assay was immunoSEQ multiplex PCR, and TCRdb's table has in-frame clones only and misses some. The sample shows 80,000 to 100,000 clones, 88% of them seen only once. Here the sequenced sample was peripheral blood, taken on day 0 of MenACWY control vaccination. All receptors come from an adult in good health. Each CDR3 is given with its conserved first and last residue. The D gene is left open where the match is weak. Size is stated for part of the rows, as once, few or many counts, or as a class when the clone is expanded.

abundance	d_gene	j_gene	len	v_gene	CDR3nt	CDR3aa
few	-	TRBJ1-4	13	TRBV30	TGTGCCTGGCACCGTGGGAGGGATGAAAAACTGTTTTTT	CAWHRGRDEKLFF
-	-	TRBJ1-2	14	TRBV16	TGTGCCAGCAGCCAACTACAGGTGAACTATGGCTACACCTTC	CASSQLQVNYGYTF
-	-	TRBJ2-7	13	TRBV5-1	TGCGCCAGCAGCTTGGCCGGTAGTACCGAGCAGTACTTC	CASSLAGSTEQYF
-	-	TRBJ2-5	14	TRBV6-5	TGTGCCAGCAGTTACAGGGGGGGACAAGAGACCCAGTACTTC	CASSYRGGQETQYF
-	-	TRBJ1-2	15	TRBV4-2	TGTGCCAGCAGCCAAGAGTTCTGGGTTCCCGGTGGCTACACCTTC	CASSQEFWVPGGYTF
-	-	TRBJ2-3	15	TRBV6-2/TRBV6-3	TGTGCCAGCAGTTACCTTGGACTGGTAGAAGATACGCAGTATTTT	CASSYLGLVEDTQYF
few	TRBD1	TRBJ2-7	15	TRBV9	TGTGCCAGCAGCGTAGCTGACGGACAGGCCTACGAGCAGTACTTC	CASSVADGQAYEQYF
-	-	TRBJ1-2	15	TRBV7-2	TGTGCCAGCAGCTTAGCATCGGGTAGTAACTATGGCTACACCTTC	CASSLASGSNYGYTF
-	-	TRBJ1-2	15	TRBV15	TGTGCCACCAGCAGAGAGCAGGCCGCTGGAATTTACTCCACCTTC	CATSREQAAGIYSTF
-	-	TRBJ2-7	15	TRBV6-5	TGTGCCAGCAGTTACTTGAGGGTGGGCGCCTACGAGCAGTACTTC	CASSYLRVGAYEQYF
once	-	TRBJ1-1	14	TRBV3-1/TRBV3-2	TGTGCCAGCAGCCAAGGAGCCCGGAGGACTGAAGCTTTCTTT	CASSQGARRTEAFF
-	TRBD1	TRBJ2-7	13	TRBV19	TGTGCCAGTAGTAAGAGGACAGGCTACGAGCAGTACTTC	CASSKRTGYEQYF
-	-	TRBJ2-2	15	TRBV19	TGTGCCAGTAGTATAACGGGGCAGGGTACCGGGGAGCTGTTTTTT	CASSITGQGTGELFF
-	-	TRBJ2-5	14	TRBV2	TGTGCCAGCAAAGGGGATAGCGGCCAAGAGACCCAGTACTTC	CASKGDSGQETQYF
-	-	TRBJ1-4	15	TRBV9	TGTGCCAGCAGCGTAGGGAAGACACTCCCGGAAAAACTGTTTTTT	CASSVGKTLPEKLFF
-	-	TRBJ1-2	12	TRBV19	TGTGCCAGTAGTACCGACAGCTATGGCTACACCTTC	CASSTDSYGYTF
-	TRBD2	TRBJ2-2	15	TRBV28	TGTGCCAGCAGGCGGGGGGTCGGCAACACCGGGGAGCTGTTTTTT	CASRRGVGNTGELFF
-	TRBD1	TRBJ2-7	15	TRBV30	TGTGCCTGGAGTGTAAGACAGGGGGGGATCTACGAGCAGTACTTC	CAWSVRQGGIYEQYF
-	TRBD2	TRBJ2-1	15	TRBV4-2	TGTGCCAGCAGCCAAGGTCTCGGGGGGGATGATGAGCAGTTCTTC	CASSQGLGGDDEQFF
-	-	TRBJ2-1	19	TRBV4-2	TGTGCCAGCAGCCCGGAAACTACCGGGGGGCCTTTATCCTACAATGAGCAGTTCTTC	CASSPETTGGPLSYNEQFF